This T cell receptor (beta chain) is from a study of PD-1 blockade in classical Hodgkin lymphoma. Study-level points and caveats: Reports described newly diagnosed patients as having lower baseline TCR diversity than healthy donors. A significant rise in TCR diversity was seen by C4D1 for CD4+ cells but not for CD8+ cells. Patients with a complete response exhibited baseline diversity comparable to newly diagnosed patients.

Time point denoted: cycle 4 day 1 (C4D1), after 5 to 7 weeks of nivolumab. Each and every patient relapsed after autologous stem cell transplantation, and patients got differing brentuximab vedotin exposure. As to this clone: The antigen remains undetermined.

CDR1 SEHNR and CDR2 FQNEAQ come from the germline V gene (reference sequence). This CDR3 has 15 amino acids. Deletions cut 2 bases from V and 2 bases from J, with 10 bases between. TCRdb keeps only in-frame clones here, not all; method: immunoSEQ multiplex PCR. The repertoire holds approximately 96,000 clones, with about 93% as singletons. The material was peripheral blood mononuclear cells (PBMCs), obtained before the fourth cycle of nivolumab. The rearrangement joins TRBV7-9 to TRBJ2-1, with D possibly being TRBD1 or TRBD2 (7 bases each). The origin of this receptor is a human donor with classical Hodgkin lymphoma. CDR3 sequence reads: CASSLQGGTYNEQFF. In nucleotides, the CDR3 is TGTGCCAGCAGCTTACAGGGGGGGACCTACAATGAGCAGTTCTTC.